Shown below are 17 T cell receptor delta chains from a single sample sequenced in a study of Vδ1+ human thymocytes. Antigen specificity for these receptors is unknown. The template was reverse-transcribed extracted RNA. CDR3 amplicons came from multiplex PCR with pooled V-gene forward and constant-region reverse primers. TCRdb reanalyzed the multiplex PCR reads using CATT. Among around 76,000 delta-chain clones listed, about 30% were seen once. Regarding the study as a whole: Thymic TRG and TRD repertoires appeared highly polyclonal.

The sequencing sample was made of Vdelta1+ gamma-delta thymocytes from the thymus. Documented subset: FACS-sorted CD3+ TCRalphabeta- TCRVdelta1+ TCRVdelta2- thymocytes. Source of these receptors: a boy in the first two years of life who had congenital heart surgery.

The chain uses TRDV1 and TRDJ1; D may be TRDD3 (5 bases). Trimming took 5 bases from V and 0 from J, leaving 22 bases between them. Germline V CDR1 and CDR2: TSWWSYY, QGS. The CDR3 is made up of 18 amino acids. The CDR3 bases are TGTGCTCTTGGGCAAGTAAGGATAGAGGAGGACTACACCGATAAACTCATCTTT. This encodes CALGQVRIEEDYTDKLIF.

The chain employs TRDV1 and TRDJ1; 9 nucleotides line up with TRDD2. The germline V gene has CDR1 TSWWSYY and CDR2 QGS. V lost 4 bases to trimming and J lost 0 bases; unmatched junction nucleotides: 39. The CDR3 contains 27 residues. CDR3 sequence: CALGAYAFLLSTWGRGVRGFYTDKLIF. CDR3 nucleotide sequence: TGTGCTCTTGGGGCCTACGCCTTCCTACTGTCGACGTGGGGTCGTGGGGTCCGCGGTTTTTACACCGATAAACTCATCTTT.

This rearrangement joins TRDV1 to TRDJ1; tentatively, D is TRDD3 (5 bases). Trimming took off 6 bases at V and 1 base at J, with 9 bases between the two ends. Looked up from germline, CDR1 is TSWWSYY and CDR2 is QGS. The CDR3 runs to 13 residues. CDR3: CALGLGVTDKLIF. The CDR3 DNA reads as TGTGCTCTTGGCCTGGGAGTCACCGATAAACTCATCTTT.

This clone has just a few counts. The chain combines TRDV1 with TRDJ1; D is perhaps TRDD3 (6 bases). CDR3 length equals 18 residues. Germline values: CDR1 TSWWSYY, CDR2 QGS. The V and J ends lost 2 bases and 0 bases respectively, with 19 bases between them. The CDR3 sequence is CALGETGEGYPYTDKLIF. CDR3 nucleotide sequence: TGTGCTCTTGGGGAAACAGGGGAAGGATACCCTTACACCGATAAACTCATCTTT.

This clone has more than one count but fewer than ten. V is TRDV1 and J is TRDJ1; 11 nucleotides agree with TRDD3. The V gene's germline CDR1 is TSWWSYY and CDR2 QGS. This CDR3 has 24 residues. With 4 bases clipped from V and 2 bases from J, the junction kept 30 bases outside the gene matches. CDR3 DNA sequence: TGTGCTCTTGGGGTTCGAGGGGGACCGCCCCGACCCCACCCCTGGGGGATACTTACCGATAAACTCATCTTT. Encoded protein: CALGVRGGPPRPHPWGILTDKLIF.

The rearrangement uses TRDV1 and TRDJ1; TRDD2 or TRDD3 may be the D gene (5 bases each). The CDR3 is 22 residues long. Germline values: CDR1 TSWWSYY, CDR2 QGS. V lost 0 bases and J lost 0, with 29 bases in between. DNA of the CDR3: TGTGCTCTTGGGGAACTATTCCTCTATCTTGGTAGAAGCGTGGGATACACCGATAAACTCATCTTT. As protein: CALGELFLYLGRSVGYTDKLIF.

The genes are TRDV1 and TRDJ1, with 8 nucleotides matching TRDD3. The CDR3 sequence is 18 residues long. V was clipped by 3 bases and J by 0 bases; unmatched bases: 12. In germline, CDR1 is TSWWSYY, CDR2 QGS. The CDR3 loop is CALGECTGGWRDTDKLIF. The CDR3 bases are TGTGCTCTTGGGGAGTGTACTGGGGGGTGGAGGGACACCGATAAACTCATCTTT.

This clone was detected a few times. The V call is TRDV1, the J call TRDJ1, with TRDD3 matching 8 bases. Germline V CDR1 and CDR2: TSWWSYY, QGS. This CDR3 is built from 19 residues. V lost 2 bases, J lost 0 bases, and 14 bases stayed unmatched. The CDR3 protein is CALGEGLYWGFVDTDKLIF. In DNA form, the CDR3 reads TGTGCTCTTGGGGAAGGTCTGTACTGGGGGTTCGTCGACACCGATAAACTCATCTTT.

In its sample, this clone was seen a few times. The chain links TRDV1 to TRDJ1; 8 bases are a match to TRDD3. The germline CDR1 and CDR2 sequences are TSWWSYY and QGS. Trimming took 2 bases from V and 1 from J; bases not matched to a gene: 18. This CDR3 region has 20 residues. DNA for the CDR3: TGTGCTCTTGGGGAAAAATGTCCTGATTCAAACTGGGGGTTCACCGATAAACTCATCTTT. This codes for CALGEKCPDSNWGFTDKLIF.

This chain joins TRDV1 and TRDJ1; 8 nucleotides match TRDD3. V gave up 2 bases and J gave up 3 bases; unmatched junction bases: 11. From germline, CDR1 is TSWWSYY and CDR2 QGS. The CDR3 length is 17 residues. CDR3 coding DNA: TGTGCTCTTGGGGAATTCCAGCCTGGGGGACCTCCCGATAAACTCATCTTT. Translating gives CALGEFQPGGPPDKLIF.

The chain recombines TRDV1 with TRDJ2, with no clear D. The CDR3 has 20 amino acids. The V gene's germline CDR1 is TSWWSYY and CDR2 QGS. V was pared by 1 base and J by 0 bases, with 21 bases between. CDR3 sequence: CALGEPRFHTRHPLTAQLFF. The CDR3 DNA sequence: TGTGCTCTTGGGGAACCCCGGTTTCACACCCGCCACCCTTTGACAGCACAACTCTTCTTT.

The chain carries TRDV1 and TRDJ1; D might be TRDD3 (6 bases). This CDR3 region has 13 residues. CDR1 is TSWWSYY, CDR2 QGS, per germline. V gave up 9 bases and J gave up 0 bases, with 11 bases separating them. CDR3: CALRGRYTDKLIF. The CDR3, as DNA: TGTGCTCTCCGGGGGAGGTACACCGATAAACTCATCTTT.

This chain uses TRDV1 with TRDJ1; TRDD3 might be the D (6 bases). V gave up 8 bases and J gave up 11 bases, with 42 bases separating them. The CDR3 spans 20 residues. The germline V gene encodes CDR1 TSWWSYY and CDR2 QGS. The CDR3 sequence is CALLTPGGTSSDEGEPGLIF. The DNA of the CDR3 is TGTGCTCTTTTAACACCTGGAGGAACTTCTTCCGACGAGGGGGAGCCGGGGCTCATCTTT.

The V gene is TRDV1, the J gene TRDJ1, with a tentative D call TRDD3 (6 bases). V was pared by 0 bases and J by 0 bases, with 26 bases between. The germline V gene has CDR1 TSWWSYY and CDR2 QGS. This CDR3 is built from 21 residues. CDR3 sequence reads: CALGELGGGELGSPYTDKLIF. CDR3 DNA: TGTGCTCTTGGGGAACTCGGAGGAGGGGAGCTGGGGTCCCCGTACACCGATAAACTCATCTTT.

The rearrangement joins TRDV1 to TRDJ1; 8 bases align to TRDD3. J lost 0 bases, V lost 1 base, and 7 bases had no gene match. CDR3 length equals 17 residues. Germline values: CDR1 TSWWSYY, CDR2 QGS. As DNA, the CDR3 is TGTGCTCTTGGGGAACCGTTTTACTGGGGGGACACCGATAAACTCATCTTT. It translates to CALGEPFYWGDTDKLIF.

Points on this clone: The same CDR3 is also encoded by other DNA sequences in this sample. The J gene is TRDJ1, the V gene TRDV1, with D perhaps matching TRDD3 (6 bases). V was trimmed by 2 bases and J by 3 bases, leaving 19 bases between them. Germline V gives CDR1 TSWWSYY, CDR2 QGS. This CDR3 spans 17 amino acids. The CDR3 DNA is TGTGCTCTTGGGGAAAAGAAGGGTGATACGCCGTCCGATAAACTCATCTTT. It is translated as CALGEKKGDTPSDKLIF.

The chain employs TRDV1 and TRDJ1; TRDD3 matches at 11 bases. CDR1 is TSWWSYY and CDR2 is QGS in the germline V gene. The length of the CDR3 is 18 residues. The ends lost 6 bases at V and 0 bases at J; junction bases unmatched: 12. The CDR3 here is CALGFPWGIRGDTDKLIF. CDR3 coding DNA: TGTGCTCTTGGTTTCCCATGGGGGATACGCGGAGACACCGATAAACTCATCTTT.